A selection of T cell receptor beta chains follows, all from one sample in a study of blood T cells in healthy people across ages. TCRdb reprocessed the 5' RACE reads via MiXCR and lists one record per CDR3 protein. The table includes 450,000 to 700,000 distinct CDR3 sequences, 27% detected once. Sample: blood. The receptors were sampled from a woman in her seventies in good health. The CDR3 runs from the conserved cysteine through the conserved F or W. The D gene is left open where the match is weak. Only some rows state a clone size, as once, few, many or a class for expanded clones.

>15|TRBJ2-2|TRBD1|TRBV12-3/TRBV12-4|few
TGTGCCAGCAGTCCTGACAGGGGCTACGGCGGGGAGCTGTTTTTT
CASSPDRGYGGELFF
>12|TRBJ2-5|-|TRBV5-1|-
TGTGCCAGCAGCTTGGGGCTGGAGGAGCAGTACTTC
CASSLGLEEQYF
>14|TRBJ2-1|TRBD2|TRBV29-1|-
TGCAGCGTCGGCGGGTGGGGGGGGGAGAATGAGCAGTTCTTC
CSVGGWGGENEQFF
>18|TRBJ1-6|-|TRBV20-1|few
TGCAGTGCTAGAGTGGGCTCTGTAGGATCAACCGCAAATTCACCCCTCCACTTT
CSARVGSVGSTANSPLHF
>14|TRBJ2-4|TRBD2|TRBV20-1|-
TGCAGTGTTGCTAGCGGGGGGGTAATGAACATTCAGTACTTC
CSVASGGVMNIQYF
>17|TRBJ2-2|-|TRBV9|few
TGTGCCAGCAGCCCGGTGAGAGATAGCAGGGTAATCGGGGAGCTGTTTTTT
CASSPVRDSRVIGELFF
>12|TRBJ1-2|TRBD1|TRBV28|-
TGTGCCACATATACAGGGGACTATGGCTACACCTTC
CATYTGDYGYTF
>17|TRBJ1-5|-|TRBV11-2|few
TGTGCCAGCAGCATCGGGACTCCGGGACCTAGCAATCAGCCCCAGCATTTT
CASSIGTPGPSNQPQHF
>13|TRBJ1-5|TRBD1|TRBV29-1|-
TGCAGCGTGCGACAGGGAGAGAATCAGCCCCAGCATTTT
CSVRQGENQPQHF
>12|TRBJ2-5|TRBD2|TRBV29-1|few
TGCAGCGTTTCTGACGGGGGGGAGACCCAGTACTTC
CSVSDGGETQYF
>12|TRBJ1-3|-|TRBV29-1|-
TGCAGCGTTGAGACAGCTGGAAACACCATATATTTT
CSVETAGNTIYF
>13|TRBJ2-5|-|TRBV19|-
TGTGCCACCCGGTTGGCAAGTGGAGAGACCCAGTACTTC
CATRLASGETQYF
>15|TRBJ2-5|TRBD2|TRBV7-9|-
TGTGCCAGCAGCCAAGGACTAGCGGGGGAGGGAATTGGATTCTTC
CASSQGLAGEGIGFF
>14|TRBJ1-2|-|TRBV4-1|few
TGCGCCAGCAGCCAAGGGCTACAAGACTATGGCTACACCTTC
CASSQGLQDYGYTF
>16|TRBJ1-2|-|TRBV20-1|many
TGCAGTGCTAGTGACCGGGGAAGGGGCGCGGACTATGGCTACACCTTC
CSASDRGRGADYGYTF
>14|TRBJ1-3|-|TRBV7-2|-
TGTGCCAGCAGCCCCCAGCCCTCTGGAAACACCATATATTTT
CASSPQPSGNTIYF
>15|TRBJ1-2|-|TRBV6-2/TRBV6-3|-
TGTGCCAGCAGTTTGGTGGCCGGACGGAACTATGGCTACACCTTC
CASSLVAGRNYGYTF
>14|TRBJ2-4|TRBD1|TRBV20-1|-
TGCAGTGCCTTGAAGGGGGCGGCCAAAAACATTCAGTACTTC
CSALKGAAKNIQYF
>16|TRBJ1-4|-|TRBV7-9|few
TGTGCCAGCAGCTTAACGGGGGGTTTAACTAATGAAAAACTGTTTTTT
CASSLTGGLTNEKLFF
>15|TRBJ2-7|TRBD2|TRBV6-5|-
TGTGCCAGCAGAATAAACAGCGGGGCCCACTACGAGCAGTACTTC
CASRINSGAHYEQYF
>14|TRBJ2-5|-|TRBV12-5|-
TGTGCTAGTGGTTGGGAGCGGATCCAAGAGACCCAGCACTTC
CASGWERIQETQHF
>12|TRBJ1-6|-|TRBV10-3|-
TGTGCCATCAGTGAGCCGCAGGGAGTCCTCCACTTT
CAISEPQGVLHF
>14|TRBJ1-4|-|TRBV2|-
TGTGCCAGCAGTGAAGCGCTTGAGTCGGAAAAACTGTTTTTT
CASSEALESEKLFF
>17|TRBJ1-6|-|TRBV7-9|few
TGTGCCAGCAGCTTAGGCCGGGGGAGCACCTATAATTCACCCCTCCACTTT
CASSLGRGSTYNSPLHF
>11|TRBJ1-1|-|TRBV29-1|-
TGCAGCGTTGTTGGGGACACTGAAGCTTTCTTT
CSVVGDTEAFF
>15|TRBJ2-4|-|TRBV6-2/TRBV6-3|-
TGTGCCAGCAGTTATAGTGCGGGGGCCCAAAACATTCAGTACTTC
CASSYSAGAQNIQYF
>15|TRBJ2-1|-|TRBV3-1|-
TGTGCCAGCAGCCAAGATCTGGGGGAGCACAATGAGCAGTTCTTC
CASSQDLGEHNEQFF
>14|TRBJ1-4|-|TRBV19|-
TGTGCCAGTAGAATGTCCTCGCAAGATGAAAAACTGTTTTTT
CASRMSSQDEKLFF
>18|TRBJ2-3|TRBD2|TRBV20-1|few
TGCAGTGCTAATTCTCCGGGACTAGCGGGGGAGCGCACAGATACGCAGTATTTT
CSANSPGLAGERTDTQYF
>14|TRBJ2-5|-|TRBV18|few
TGTGCCAGCTCACCGCCCGAAAGCCGCGAGACCCAGTACTTC
CASSPPESRETQYF
>12|TRBJ1-2|TRBD1|TRBV20-1|few
TGCACCGCCGGTGACAGGGTTTATGGCTACACCTTC
CTAGDRVYGYTF
>15|TRBJ1-2|-|TRBV12-3/TRBV12-4|-
TGTGCCAGCAGTCATACCGGAGGGGTAGGTTTCGGCTACACCTTC
CASSHTGGVGFGYTF
>13|TRBJ1-6|TRBD1|TRBV12-5|few
TGTGCTAGTGGTCCAGGGACAGACTCGCCCCTCCACTTT
CASGPGTDSPLHF
>13|TRBJ1-2|TRBD1|TRBV2|few
TGTGCCAGCAGTGAACGTACAGGGGATGGCTACACCTTC
CASSERTGDGYTF
>14|TRBJ2-1|TRBD2|TRBV7-9|-
TGTGCCAGCAGCTCCCCCCCTGGGGGGGATGAGCAGTTCTTC
CASSSPPGGDEQFF